The rows below give T cell receptor beta chains drawn from one sample of a study of T cell responses to AZD1222 COVID-19 vaccine. Profiling relied on immunoSEQ multiplex PCR, and the TCRdb table lists in-frame clones only, not all of them. The table has some 150,000 clones, roughly nine tenths seen once; the top ten hold around 1.9%. The sequencing here drew on peripheral blood, taken on day 0 of AZD1222 vaccination. The receptors were gathered from an adult in good health. Each CDR3 is given with its conserved first and last residue. Fields, in order: clone size, D gene, V gene, J gene, CDR3 DNA, CDR3 protein. The D gene is left open where the match is weak. Part of the rows lack a size; the others show once, few, many or a class for expanded clones.

-	TRBD1	TRBV28	TRBJ1-4	TGTGCCAGCAGTTCCCCGACAGGGGGGGAAAAACTGTTTTTT	CASSSPTGGEKLFF
-	-	TRBV19	TRBJ2-3	TGTGCCAGTAGTCCCATCGCAGTGGACACAGATACGCAGTATTTT	CASSPIAVDTDTQYF
once	TRBD1	TRBV5-6	TRBJ1-1	TGTGCCAGCAGCTGGGGGTCCGGGACAGGGAGAACTGAAGCTTTCTTT	CASSWGSGTGRTEAFF
-	-	TRBV2	TRBJ2-3	TGTGCCAGCAGTCCCCGGGGGACAGATACGCAGTATTTT	CASSPRGTDTQYF
-	-	TRBV11-2	TRBJ1-3	TGTGCCAGCAGCTTAGCTGGAAACACCATATATTTT	CASSLAGNTIYF
-	TRBD2	TRBV4-1	TRBJ2-1	TGCGCCAGCAGCCAGACTAGCGGGGAAAATGAGCAGTTCTTC	CASSQTSGENEQFF
-	-	TRBV19	TRBJ1-2	TGTGCCAGTAGTACACCCCCAGGGGATCCCTTGGGCTACACCTTC	CASSTPPGDPLGYTF
-	-	TRBV3-1/TRBV3-2	TRBJ1-3	TGTGCCAGCAGCCCCCTGACCTCTGGAAACACCATATATTTT	CASSPLTSGNTIYF
-	-	TRBV11-2	TRBJ1-2	TGTGCCAGCAGCTTAGAGGGCAGGGGTGGCTACACCTTC	CASSLEGRGGYTF
-	-	TRBV2	TRBJ1-3	TGTGCCAGCAGAAGGCAGCTTGGAAACACCATATATTTT	CASRRQLGNTIYF
-	-	TRBV4-3	TRBJ1-1	TGCGCCAGCAGCCAACCTAATATGAACACTGAAGCTTTCTTT	CASSQPNMNTEAFF
once	-	TRBV10-3	TRBJ1-4	TGTGCCATCAGTGAGTCGTCGGGAGCAGGGGCTGAAAAACTGTTTTTT	CAISESSGAGAEKLFF
-	-	TRBV5-6	TRBJ1-5	TGTGCCAGCAGCGAGAGGACGGATAGCAATCAGCCCCAGCATTTT	CASSERTDSNQPQHF
-	-	TRBV13	TRBJ2-1	TGTGCCAGCAGCGCTTACTACAATGAGCAGTTCTTC	CASSAYYNEQFF
-	TRBD2	TRBV6-2/TRBV6-3	TRBJ2-3	TGTGCCAGCAGTTACACTAGCGGGGGGCGTGGGACAGATACGCAGTATTTT	CASSYTSGGRGTDTQYF
-	-	TRBV15	TRBJ2-1	TGTGCCACCAGCCATGGGGGGGGGCTCGCGGATGAGCAGTTCTTC	CATSHGGGLADEQFF
once	TRBD1	TRBV29-1	TRBJ1-6	TGCAGCGTGGGATTGGGACAGCCTAATTCACCCCTCCACTTT	CSVGLGQPNSPLHF
-	TRBD1	TRBV5-1	TRBJ1-2	TGCGCCAGCAGCTTGTCACAGGGGATTAATGGCTACACCTTC	CASSLSQGINGYTF
-	-	TRBV7-9	TRBJ1-6	TGTGCCAGCAGCTTTAGCGGTAATTCACCCCTCCACTTT	CASSFSGNSPLHF
-	-	TRBV21-1	TRBJ2-7	TGTGCCAGCAGCAAGCCCGGGACGAGGGACGAGCAGTACTTC	CASSKPGTRDEQYF
-	-	TRBV30	TRBJ1-6	TGTGCCTGGAGTACAGGGTTCGGGGCAGGGAGCTCCTATAATTCACCCCTCCACTTT	CAWSTGFGAGSSYNSPLHF
-	-	TRBV5-1	TRBJ1-5	TGCGCCAGCAGGCGAGACAGTGTTGAGGGCAATCAGCCCCAGCATTTT	CASRRDSVEGNQPQHF
-	TRBD1	TRBV6-1	TRBJ2-7	TGTGCCAGCAGTGAAGGGACAGGGGGCTCCTACGAGCAGTACTTC	CASSEGTGGSYEQYF
-	-	TRBV5-1	TRBJ1-4	TGCGCCAGCAGCCCGCCGGACACAACTAATGAAAAACTGTTTTTT	CASSPPDTTNEKLFF
once	TRBD1	TRBV7-2	TRBJ1-2	TGTGCCAGCAGCTTTTGGACAGGGAGTACTAACTATGGCTACACCTTC	CASSFWTGSTNYGYTF
-	TRBD1	TRBV7-9	TRBJ2-7	TGTGCCAGCAGCTTAGGACAGGGTGCCTACGAGCAGTACTTC	CASSLGQGAYEQYF
-	-	TRBV5-1	TRBJ1-6	TGCGCCAGCAGCTTGGCTGGGGGGGCCTCTAATTCACCCCTCCACTTT	CASSLAGGASNSPLHF
-	-	TRBV7-2	TRBJ2-2	TGTGCCAGCAGCTTGTGGACTACGAACACCGGGGAGCTGTTTTTT	CASSLWTTNTGELFF
-	-	TRBV27	TRBJ1-4	TGTGCCAGCAGTTTCCTGGGGGGAATATCTAATGAAAAACTGTTTTTT	CASSFLGGISNEKLFF
-	-	TRBV7-3	TRBJ1-4	TGTGCCAGCAGCTTATTGGGATTAGCTAATGAAAAACTGTTTTTT	CASSLLGLANEKLFF
-	-	TRBV11-3	TRBJ2-4	TGTGCCAGCAGCTTATTGGCCGGTTCAACCAAAAACATTCAGTACTTC	CASSLLAGSTKNIQYF
-	TRBD1	TRBV5-1	TRBJ2-3	TGCGCCAGCAGCTCCGGGACAGGGGTTTTAGATACGCAGTATTTT	CASSSGTGVLDTQYF
-	-	TRBV4-1	TRBJ1-4	TGCGCCAGCAGCCAAAGGGGGGGAACTAATGAAAAACTGTTTTTT	CASSQRGGTNEKLFF
-	TRBD1	TRBV19	TRBJ1-5	TGTGCCAGTAGTTTATATCAGGGACAGGCGGGCAATCAGCCCCAGCATTTT	CASSLYQGQAGNQPQHF
-	-	TRBV5-1	TRBJ1-2	TGCGCCAGCAGCTTAGGCGTTATCTATGGCTACACCTTC	CASSLGVIYGYTF
-	-	TRBV29-1	TRBJ2-7	TGCAGCGTAGTTACGACACTAACAGAAACCTACGAGCAGTACTTC	CSVVTTLTETYEQYF
-	-	TRBV7-9	TRBJ1-2	TGTGCCAGCAGCTTAGTTACAGTCTCCTATGGCTACACCTTC	CASSLVTVSYGYTF
-	-	TRBV5-4	TRBJ2-7	TGTGCCAGCAGCCAGGGTGGGTACGAGCAGTACTTC	CASSQGGYEQYF
-	TRBD2	TRBV13	TRBJ2-1	TGTGCCAGCAGCCCCGCCAAGCGGGGGGAGATCTATGAGCAGTTCTTC	CASSPAKRGEIYEQFF
-	-	TRBV6-2/TRBV6-3	TRBJ1-5	TGTGCCAGCAGCCCCGCGGCCAGGGGAGACAATCAGCCCCAGCATTTT	CASSPAARGDNQPQHF
-	-	TRBV6-2/TRBV6-3	TRBJ1-2	TGTGCCAGCAGTTACGCAATGGCTAACTATGGCTACACCTTC	CASSYAMANYGYTF
-	-	TRBV5-1	TRBJ2-7	TGCGCCAGCAGCTTTGACAGGTTGAGCTCCTACGAGCAGTACTTC	CASSFDRLSSYEQYF
once	TRBD1	TRBV9	TRBJ2-6	TGTGCCAGCAGCCTCCGGGACAGGGGAGAATCTGGGGCCAACGTCCTGACTTTC	CASSLRDRGESGANVLTF
few	-	TRBV6-5	TRBJ1-6	TGTGCCAGCACCCCTAGGGGGGATTCACCCCTCCACTTT	CASTPRGDSPLHF
-	-	TRBV6-5	TRBJ2-7	TGTGCCAGCAGTTACTCGATACAGGGCGGCGAGCAGTACTTC	CASSYSIQGGEQYF